This TCR beta chain was recorded in a study of shared clonotypes between healthy human individuals. Produced via immunoSEQ multiplex PCR; TCRdb's table is partial and in-frame only. The sample contains 1,500,000 or so clones, approximately 98.5% of which appear only once. The clonotype originates from a man younger than 45 in good health. Sample: naive CD4+ T cells sorted from blood. Subset noted: CD45RA+ positively selected.

DNA for the CDR3: TGCGCCAGCAGCCCTTTCACAAGTAGCAATCAGCCCCAGCATTTT. Its protein product is CASSPFTSSNQPQHF. This chain joins TRBV4-1 and TRBJ1-5; D not resolved. V dropped 4 bases and J dropped 0 bases, with 10 bases sitting between them. CDR1 is MGHRA, CDR2 YSYEKL, per germline. CDR3 length: 15 amino acids.